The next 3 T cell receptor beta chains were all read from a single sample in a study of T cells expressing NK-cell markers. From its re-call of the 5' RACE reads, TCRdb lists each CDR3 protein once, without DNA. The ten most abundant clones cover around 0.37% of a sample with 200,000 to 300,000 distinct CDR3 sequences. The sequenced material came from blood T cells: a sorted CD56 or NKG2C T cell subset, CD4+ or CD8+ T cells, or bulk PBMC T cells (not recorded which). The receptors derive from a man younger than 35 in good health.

The CDR3 is CSVDRGIDTDTQYF. This sequence joins TRBV29-1 and TRBJ2-3. Germline V lookup: CDR1 SQVTM, CDR2 ANQGSEA. The CDR3 contains 14 residues.

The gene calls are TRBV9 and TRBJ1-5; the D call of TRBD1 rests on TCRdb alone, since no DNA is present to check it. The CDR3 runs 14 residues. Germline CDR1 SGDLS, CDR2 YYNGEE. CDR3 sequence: CASSVTGTDQPQHF. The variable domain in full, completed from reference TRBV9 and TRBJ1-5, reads DSGVTQTPKHLITATGQRVTLRCSPRSGDLSVYWYQQSLDQGLQFLIQYYNGEERAKGNILERFSAQQFPDLHSELNLSSLELGDSALYFCASSVTGTDQPQHFGDGTRLSIL.

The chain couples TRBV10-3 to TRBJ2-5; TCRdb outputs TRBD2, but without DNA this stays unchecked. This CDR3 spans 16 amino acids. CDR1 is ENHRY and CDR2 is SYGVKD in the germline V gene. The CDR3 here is CAISESDLAGRETQYF.